This TCR beta chain derives from a study of cytomegalovirus exposure and HLA in healthy donors. The method was immunoSEQ multiplex PCR; TCRdb's version includes in-frame clones alone and lacks a portion of them. The table records 150,000 to 200,000 clones, just under 90% of them present only once. Points from the study as a whole: Despite most TCR sequences being rare, some public TCRs occurred in many donors. Among TCR beta chains, those listed as cytomegalovirus-associated numbered some 170.

Germline CDR1 is SGDLS and CDR2 is YYNGEE. With V trimmed by 3 bases and J by 6 bases, 7 bases remained unmatched. This CDR3 has 15 residues. To note about this clone: Its specificity is unknown.

Sequenced: PBMCs. The sequence was obtained from a woman between 18 and 29 years old in good health and CMV-seropositive. The chain has TRBV9 and TRBJ1-5; 9 nucleotides align to TRBD1. Here the CDR3 reads CASSGPGTGLQPQHF. The CDR3 DNA follows: TGTGCCAGCAGCGGACCCGGGACAGGGCTTCAGCCCCAGCATTTT.